These T cell receptor beta chains were read from a single sample in a study of T cell repertoires in cytomegalovirus infection. Their cognate antigens are unknown. TCRdb used MiXCR to reprocess the reads, holding one entry per CDR3 protein. The table has around 200,000 distinct CDR3 sequences, around 35% seen once; the top ten hold approximately 60%. This sample comprised CD8+ T cells from cultured PBMCs, obtained from culture after CMV antigen stimulation. All receptors come from a human donor in good health (CMV status not recorded). Some clones in this sample may be carry-over from other donors' samples. CDR3s include the opening cysteine and the closing phenylalanine or tryptophan. Each record gives: D gene, J gene, clone size, V gene, CDR3 protein, CDR3 DNA. A D gene is named only where the DNA matches it firmly. The size field is filled for only some rows; it gives once, few, many or a size class.

d_gene: -
j_gene: TRBJ2-2
abundance: -
v_gene: TRBV7-3
CDR3aa: CDSSSSGELFF
CDR3nt: TGTGACAGCAGCTCATCCGGGGAGCTGTTTTTT

d_gene: -
j_gene: TRBJ1-2
abundance: -
v_gene: TRBV20-1
CDR3aa: CSARASGPTNYGYTF
CDR3nt: TGCAGTGCTAGAGCTTCGGGACCGACGAACTATGGCTACACCTTC

d_gene: -
j_gene: TRBJ2-1
abundance: -
v_gene: TRBV28
CDR3aa: CASSLWSDNEQFF
CDR3nt: TGTGCCAGCAGTTTATGGTCCGACAATGAGCAGTTCTTC

d_gene: -
j_gene: TRBJ1-3
abundance: few
v_gene: TRBV7-8
CDR3aa: CASSLFSGNTIYF
CDR3nt: TGTGCCAGCAGCTTATTCTCTGGAAACACCATATATTTT

d_gene: -
j_gene: TRBJ1-5
abundance: few
v_gene: TRBV27
CDR3aa: CASSPRRGNLNSNQPQHF
CDR3nt: TGTGCCAGCAGTCCCCGGCGGGGTAACCTCAATAGCAATCAGCCCCAGCATTTT

d_gene: -
j_gene: TRBJ2-2
abundance: -
v_gene: TRBV12-5
CDR3aa: CASGLVGGNGELFF
CDR3nt: TGTGCTAGTGGTTTGGTAGGGGGGAACGGGGAGCTGTTTTTT

d_gene: -
j_gene: TRBJ2-2
abundance: -
v_gene: TRBV6-5
CDR3aa: CASRYSSGEKAGELFF
CDR3nt: TGTGCCAGCAGGTACTCGTCGGGAGAAAAGGCCGGGGAGCTGTTTTTT

d_gene: -
j_gene: TRBJ1-1
abundance: few
v_gene: TRBV30
CDR3aa: CASTRDTGFEMNTEAFF
CDR3nt: TGTGCCAGTACTCGGGACACCGGGTTTGAGATGAACACTGAAGCTTTCTTT

d_gene: TRBD2
j_gene: TRBJ2-1
abundance: -
v_gene: TRBV7-2
CDR3aa: CASSLWGGRAELPFF
CDR3nt: TGTGCCAGCAGCCTATGGGGCGGGAGGGCCGAGCTACCGTTCTTC

d_gene: TRBD2
j_gene: TRBJ2-1
abundance: many
v_gene: TRBV7-6
CDR3aa: CASSLIAGGLDEQFF
CDR3nt: TGTGCCAGCAGCTTAATAGCGGGGGGGCTGGATGAGCAGTTCTTC

d_gene: -
j_gene: TRBJ1-6
abundance: -
v_gene: TRBV7-9
CDR3aa: CASSLDWGQYRNSPLHF
CDR3nt: TGTGCCAGCAGCCTCGACTGGGGCCAATATAGGAATTCACCCCTCCACTTT

d_gene: TRBD2
j_gene: TRBJ2-5
abundance: -
v_gene: TRBV29-1
CDR3aa: CSAGTSGTRHQETQYF
CDR3nt: TGCAGCGCCGGGACTAGCGGGACCCGCCACCAAGAGACCCAGTACTTC

d_gene: -
j_gene: TRBJ1-4
abundance: few
v_gene: TRBV7-3
CDR3aa: CASSSPRTNEKLFF
CDR3nt: TGTGCCAGCAGCTCACCCCGGACTAATGAAAAACTGTTTTTT

d_gene: TRBD2
j_gene: TRBJ2-1
abundance: -
v_gene: TRBV4-1
CDR3aa: CASSQGLADEQFF
CDR3nt: TGCGCCAGCAGCCAAGGACTAGCCGATGAGCAGTTCTTC

d_gene: TRBD1
j_gene: TRBJ1-3
abundance: -
v_gene: TRBV7-4
CDR3aa: CATSTGPGNTIYF
CDR3nt: TGTGCCACCTCGACAGGGCCTGGAAACACCATATATTTT

d_gene: TRBD1
j_gene: TRBJ2-7
abundance: few
v_gene: TRBV27
CDR3aa: CASSLSGRGHEQYF
CDR3nt: TGTGCCAGCAGTTTATCCGGCAGGGGGCACGAGCAGTACTTC

d_gene: TRBD2
j_gene: TRBJ2-5
abundance: -
v_gene: TRBV20-1
CDR3aa: CSARPSSGGQETQYF
CDR3nt: TGCAGTGCTCGCCCGTCTAGCGGGGGGCAAGAGACCCAGTACTTC

d_gene: TRBD2
j_gene: TRBJ2-3
abundance: few
v_gene: TRBV7-8
CDR3aa: CASNTGGGTQYF
CDR3nt: TGTGCCAGCAACACGGGGGGGGGTACGCAGTATTTT

d_gene: TRBD1
j_gene: TRBJ2-1
abundance: -
v_gene: TRBV4-2
CDR3aa: CASSQASGGNEQFF
CDR3nt: TGTGCCAGCAGCCAAGCGTCAGGGGGCAATGAGCAGTTCTTC

d_gene: -
j_gene: TRBJ1-4
abundance: many
v_gene: TRBV12-3/TRBV12-4
CDR3aa: CASSLGAEGNEKLFF
CDR3nt: TGTGCCAGCAGTTTGGGGGCCGAAGGCAATGAAAAACTGTTTTTT

d_gene: -
j_gene: TRBJ2-1
abundance: -
v_gene: TRBV28
CDR3aa: CATLTGPRGLSYNDQFF
CDR3nt: TGTGCCACACTCACTGGCCCCAGAGGCCTCTCCTACAATGATCAGTTCTTC

d_gene: -
j_gene: TRBJ2-3
abundance: -
v_gene: TRBV19
CDR3aa: CASSAYSGTSTDTQYF
CDR3nt: TGTGCCAGTAGTGCCTACAGTGGGACTAGCACAGATACGCAGTATTTT

d_gene: TRBD1
j_gene: TRBJ1-5
abundance: -
v_gene: TRBV27
CDR3aa: CASSPSQGDSNQPQHF
CDR3nt: TGTGCCAGCAGCCCATCACAGGGGGATAGCAATCAGCCCCAGCATTTT

d_gene: -
j_gene: TRBJ2-7
abundance: -
v_gene: TRBV4-2
CDR3aa: CASSQEFGTIDEQYF
CDR3nt: TGTGCCAGCAGCCAGGAATTCGGGACGATCGACGAGCAGTACTTC

d_gene: -
j_gene: TRBJ2-1
abundance: once
v_gene: TRBV19
CDR3aa: CASRTDRYSYNEQFF
CDR3nt: TGTGCCAGTAGGACGGACAGATACTCCTACAATGAGCAGTTCTTC

d_gene: -
j_gene: TRBJ2-3
abundance: few
v_gene: TRBV27
CDR3aa: CASSLDGFSDTQYF
CDR3nt: TGTGCCAGCAGTTTAGATGGGTTTTCAGATACGCAGTATTTT

d_gene: -
j_gene: TRBJ1-3
abundance: -
v_gene: TRBV6-5
CDR3aa: CASSQTSIRTVPVYTIYF
CDR3nt: TGTGCCAGCAGTCAAACTTCGATTAGGACAGTCCCGGTCTACACCATATATTTT

d_gene: TRBD2
j_gene: TRBJ2-2
abundance: -
v_gene: TRBV5-6
CDR3aa: CASSWASGGELFF
CDR3nt: TGTGCCAGCAGCTGGGCTAGCGGTGGGGAGCTGTTTTTT

d_gene: -
j_gene: TRBJ2-3
abundance: few
v_gene: TRBV10-3
CDR3aa: CAISEPARTDTQYF
CDR3nt: TGTGCCATCAGTGAGCCGGCTAGAACAGATACGCAGTATTTT

d_gene: -
j_gene: TRBJ2-7
abundance: -
v_gene: TRBV5-6
CDR3aa: CASSLRRAYEQYF
CDR3nt: TGTGCCAGCAGCTTGCGACGGGCCTACGAGCAGTACTTC

d_gene: -
j_gene: TRBJ1-2
abundance: -
v_gene: TRBV4-1
CDR3aa: CASSPFFGVYGYTF
CDR3nt: TGCGCCAGCAGCCCCTTTTTCGGGGTCTATGGCTACACCTTC

d_gene: -
j_gene: TRBJ2-1
abundance: few
v_gene: TRBV7-9
CDR3aa: CASSLVTGSYNEQFF
CDR3nt: TGTGCCAGCAGCTTAGTGACAGGCTCCTACAATGAGCAGTTCTTC

d_gene: TRBD2
j_gene: TRBJ2-1
abundance: -
v_gene: TRBV9
CDR3aa: CASSVGAGGYNEQFF
CDR3nt: TGTGCCAGCAGCGTAGGTGCGGGGGGTTACAATGAGCAGTTCTTC

d_gene: TRBD1
j_gene: TRBJ1-1
abundance: few
v_gene: TRBV7-8
CDR3aa: CASSLMVTGAPNTEAFF
CDR3nt: TGTGCCAGCAGCTTAATGGTTACAGGGGCACCGAACACTGAAGCTTTCTTT

d_gene: -
j_gene: TRBJ2-3
abundance: few
v_gene: TRBV6-6
CDR3aa: CASSYSPGGGGDTQYF
CDR3nt: TGTGCCAGCAGTTACTCGCCAGGGGGTGGAGGGGATACGCAGTATTTT

d_gene: -
j_gene: TRBJ2-7
abundance: -
v_gene: TRBV5-6
CDR3aa: CASRYLTRGPYEQYF
CDR3nt: TGTGCCAGCAGATACCTAACGAGGGGTCCCTACGAGCAGTACTTC

d_gene: -
j_gene: TRBJ2-2
abundance: -
v_gene: TRBV9
CDR3aa: CASSSNPSRDTRNTGELFF
CDR3nt: TGTGCCAGCAGCTCCAACCCGTCACGGGACACCCGGAACACCGGGGAGCTGTTTTTT

d_gene: -
j_gene: TRBJ2-7
abundance: few
v_gene: TRBV20-1
CDR3aa: CSAPSGAYEQYF
CDR3nt: TGCAGTGCCCCCAGCGGAGCCTACGAGCAGTACTTC

d_gene: -
j_gene: TRBJ2-1
abundance: -
v_gene: TRBV15
CDR3aa: CATSREGLDEQFF
CDR3nt: TGTGCCACCAGCAGAGAGGGGTTGGATGAGCAGTTCTTC

d_gene: -
j_gene: TRBJ1-1
abundance: few
v_gene: TRBV7-6
CDR3aa: CASSLSPTTNTEAFF
CDR3nt: TGTGCCAGCAGCTTATCCCCAACAACGAACACTGAAGCTTTCTTT

d_gene: -
j_gene: TRBJ2-1
abundance: few
v_gene: TRBV5-6
CDR3aa: CASSFGTAYNEQFF
CDR3nt: TGTGCCAGCAGCTTTGGGACCGCGTACAATGAGCAGTTCTTC

d_gene: -
j_gene: TRBJ2-3
abundance: many
v_gene: TRBV15
CDR3aa: CATSRDRRGHPRRYTQYF
CDR3nt: TGTGCCACCAGCAGGGACCGACGGGGGCACCCCCGCAGGTATACGCAGTATTTT

d_gene: TRBD1
j_gene: TRBJ2-1
abundance: -
v_gene: TRBV5-1
CDR3aa: CASSLRTGADEQFF
CDR3nt: TGCGCCAGCAGCTTGAGGACAGGGGCGGATGAGCAGTTCTTC

d_gene: -
j_gene: TRBJ2-2
abundance: few
v_gene: TRBV27
CDR3aa: CASKRTANTGELFF
CDR3nt: TGTGCCAGCAAAAGGACAGCAAACACCGGGGAGCTGTTTTTT

d_gene: -
j_gene: TRBJ1-1
abundance: many
v_gene: TRBV12-3/TRBV12-4
CDR3aa: CASSFSFTEAFF
CDR3nt: TGTGCCAGCAGTTTCTCTTTCACTGAAGCTTTCTTT